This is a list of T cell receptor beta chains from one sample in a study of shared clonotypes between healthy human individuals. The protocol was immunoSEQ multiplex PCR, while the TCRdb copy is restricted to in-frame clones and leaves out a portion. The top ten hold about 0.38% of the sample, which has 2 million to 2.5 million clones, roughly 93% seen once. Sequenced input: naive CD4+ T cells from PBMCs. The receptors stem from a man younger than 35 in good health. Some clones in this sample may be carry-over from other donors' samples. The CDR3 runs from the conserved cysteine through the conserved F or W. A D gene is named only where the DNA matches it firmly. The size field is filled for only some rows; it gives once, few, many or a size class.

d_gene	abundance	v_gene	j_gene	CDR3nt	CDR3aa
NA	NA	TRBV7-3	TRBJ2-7	TGTGCCAGCAGTCCATCGGGGGTCGAGCAGTACTTC	CASSPSGVEQYF
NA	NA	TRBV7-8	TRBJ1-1	TGTGCCAGCAGCTTAGTTAGGGGGAAGAACACTGAAGCTTTCTTT	CASSLVRGKNTEAFF
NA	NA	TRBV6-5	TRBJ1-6	TGTGCCAGCAGTACAAGGGGCGGTAATTCACCCCTCCACTTT	CASSTRGGNSPLHF
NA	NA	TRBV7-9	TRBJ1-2	TGTGCCAGCAGTCCAGCAGACAGGAATGGCTACACCTTC	CASSPADRNGYTF
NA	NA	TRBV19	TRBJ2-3	TGTGCCAGCTCAAAGAGGGCTAGCACAGATACGCAGTATTTT	CASSKRASTDTQYF
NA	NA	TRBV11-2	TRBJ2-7	TGTGCCAGCAGCCAGGGGAGCGAGCAGTACTTC	CASSQGSEQYF
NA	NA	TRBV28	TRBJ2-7	TGTGCCAGCAGTGCCCCCGGGGGTGGGTCCTACGAGCAGTACTTC	CASSAPGGGSYEQYF
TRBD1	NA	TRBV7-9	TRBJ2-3	TGTGCCAGCAGCTCTTTGGACAGGGGGGTCACAGATACGCAGTATTTT	CASSSLDRGVTDTQYF
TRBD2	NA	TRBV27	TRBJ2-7	TGTGCCAGCAGTCCAGGACTAGCGGGACCCCCCTACGAGCAGTACTTC	CASSPGLAGPPYEQYF
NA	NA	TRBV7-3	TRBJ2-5	TGTGCCAGCAGCCAAGGCGTGGGACGGATCCAAGAGACCCAGTACTTC	CASSQGVGRIQETQYF
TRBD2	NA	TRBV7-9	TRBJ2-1	TGTGCCAGTCACCAGGGAGGGAGCTCCTACAATGAGCAGTTCTTC	CASHQGGSSYNEQFF
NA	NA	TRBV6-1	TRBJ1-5	TGTGCCAGCACCCGGGACGGGAATCAGCCCCAGCATTTT	CASTRDGNQPQHF
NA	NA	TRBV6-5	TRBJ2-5	TGTGCCAGCAGCCCTGGACGGGAACCCCAAGAGACCCAGTACTTC	CASSPGREPQETQYF
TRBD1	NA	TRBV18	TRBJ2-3	TGTGCCAGCTCACCACAAGGACAGGGGGCAGACGATACGCAGTATTTT	CASSPQGQGADDTQYF
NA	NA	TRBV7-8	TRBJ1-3	TGTGCCAGCAGCCCCAGAGGCAGCTCTGGAAACACCATATATTTT	CASSPRGSSGNTIYF
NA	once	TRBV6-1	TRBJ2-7	TGTGCCTCCTACCGGGGCCTCATATACTTC	CASYRGLIYF
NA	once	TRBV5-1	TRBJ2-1	TGCGCCAGCAGCTTGACAGTGACCCCAACGTACAATGAGCAGTTCTTC	CASSLTVTPTYNEQFF
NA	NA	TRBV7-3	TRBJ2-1	TGTGCCAGCAGTACCACCGTAGTGACGGAGCAGTTCTTC	CASSTTVVTEQFF
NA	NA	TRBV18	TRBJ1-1	TGTGCCAGCTCACCAGGGCAAACCAGCGGGGGGACGGTTGAAGCTTTCTTT	CASSPGQTSGGTVEAFF
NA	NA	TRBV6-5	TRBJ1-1	TGTGCCAGCAGTTTAAGCCGTCCCCGGATGAACACTGAAGCTTTCTTT	CASSLSRPRMNTEAFF
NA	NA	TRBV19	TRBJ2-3	TGTGCCAGTAGGCGGGCCTCCCTTGACGTGAATACGCAGTATTTT	CASRRASLDVNTQYF
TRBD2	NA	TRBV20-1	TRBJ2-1	TGCAGTGCAAAGACTAGCGGTGAGCAGTTCTTC	CSAKTSGEQFF